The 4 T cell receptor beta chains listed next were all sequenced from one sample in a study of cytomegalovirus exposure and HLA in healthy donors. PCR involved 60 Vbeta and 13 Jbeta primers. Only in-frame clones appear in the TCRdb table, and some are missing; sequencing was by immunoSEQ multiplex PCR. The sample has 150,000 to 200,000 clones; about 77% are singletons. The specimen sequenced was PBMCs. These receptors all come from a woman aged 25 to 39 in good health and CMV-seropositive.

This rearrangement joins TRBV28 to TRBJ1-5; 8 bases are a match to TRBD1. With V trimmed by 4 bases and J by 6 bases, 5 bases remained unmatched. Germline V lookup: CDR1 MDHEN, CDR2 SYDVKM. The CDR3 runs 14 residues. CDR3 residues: CASSYSTGAQPQHF. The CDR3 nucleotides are TGTGCCAGCAGTTACTCGACAGGGGCTCAGCCCCAGCATTTT.

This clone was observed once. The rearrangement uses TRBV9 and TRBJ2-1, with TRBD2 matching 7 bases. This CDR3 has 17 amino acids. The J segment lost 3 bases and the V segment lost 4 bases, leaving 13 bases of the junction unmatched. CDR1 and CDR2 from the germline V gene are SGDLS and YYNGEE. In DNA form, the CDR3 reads TGTGCCAGCAGCTCGCATAGCGGGCGCCTCAGCTACAATGAGCAGTTCTTC. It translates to CASSSHSGRLSYNEQFF.

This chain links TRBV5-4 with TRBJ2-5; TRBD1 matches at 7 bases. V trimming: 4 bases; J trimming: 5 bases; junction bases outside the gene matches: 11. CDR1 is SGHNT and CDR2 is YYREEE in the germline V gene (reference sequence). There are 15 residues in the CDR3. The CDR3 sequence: CASSPDRENKETQYF. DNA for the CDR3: TGTGCCAGCAGCCCAGACAGGGAGAATAAGGAGACCCAGTACTTC. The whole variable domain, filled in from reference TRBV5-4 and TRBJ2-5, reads ETGVTQSPTHLIKTRGQQVTLRCSSQSGHNTVSWYQQALGQGPQFIFQYYREEENGRGNFPPRFSGLQFPNYSSELNVNALELDDSALYLCASSPDRENKETQYFGPGTRLLVL.

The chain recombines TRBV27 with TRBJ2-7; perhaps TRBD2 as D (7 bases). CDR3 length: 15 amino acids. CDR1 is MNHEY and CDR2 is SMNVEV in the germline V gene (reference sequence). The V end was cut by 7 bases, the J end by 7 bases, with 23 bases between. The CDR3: CASTTVGAGEWEQYF. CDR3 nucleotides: TGTGCCAGCACCACTGTGGGGGCGGGAGAGTGGGAGCAGTACTTC.